The 15 T cell receptor beta chains in this list originate from one sample, sequenced in a study of blood T cell repertoires in COVID-19. Libraries were prepared by immunoSEQ multiplex PCR; TCRdb keeps only in-frame clonotypes and omits some of them. The table has tens of thousands of clones, about 91% seen once. Sequencing was carried out using peripheral blood. These receptors came from a woman in her sixties or seventies with active COVID-19.

V usage is TRBV9 and J usage is TRBJ2-3; D ambiguous. CDR1 is SGDLS and CDR2 is YYNGEE in the germline V gene. V was trimmed by 2 bases and J by 6 bases, leaving 7 bases between them. The CDR3 contains 12 residues. CDR3 coding DNA: TGTGCCAGCAGCGTGGCCCTCGATACGCAGTATTTT. As protein: CASSVALDTQYF.

The chain is built from TRBV18 and TRBJ2-1, with 9 positions matching TRBD2. Germline V gene data show CDR1 as KGHSH and CDR2 as LQKENI. With 5 bases clipped from V and 8 bases from J, the junction kept 13 bases outside the gene matches. The CDR3 runs 16 residues. The CDR3 loop is CASSVNSGGNVDEQFF. Here the CDR3 DNA reads TGTGCCAGCTCAGTCAATAGCGGGGGAAATGTCGATGAGCAGTTCTTC. The full variable domain, completed using reference TRBV18 and TRBJ2-1, is NAGVMQNPRHLVRRRGQEARLRCSPMKGHSHVYWYRQLPEEGLKFMVYLQKENIIDESGMPKERFSAEFPKEGPSILRIQQVVRGDSAAYFCASSVNSGGNVDEQFFGPGTRLTVL.

This sequence joins TRBV3-1 (or the pseudogene TRBV3-2) and TRBJ2-7; 9 bases agree with TRBD2. CDR1 and CDR2 (germline): LGHDT, YNNKEL (reference sequence). This CDR3 region has 14 residues. The trim removed 0 bases at V and 3 bases at J, leaving 0 bases unmatched. The CDR3 sequence is CASSQETSGYEQYF. CDR3 DNA sequence: TGTGCCAGCAGCCAAGAGACTAGCGGCTACGAGCAGTACTTC.

The chain carries TRBV18 and TRBJ1-5, with D unresolved. This CDR3 region has 14 residues. Deletions cut 3 bases from V and 0 bases from J, with 6 bases between. The germline V gene encodes CDR1 KGHSH and CDR2 LQKENI. The CDR3 is CASSPRDSNQPQHF. The CDR3 nucleotides are TGTGCCAGCTCACCCCGGGATAGCAATCAGCCCCAGCATTTT.

This rearrangement joins TRBV6-5 to TRBJ1-3; unclear D gene. The V and J ends lost 5 bases and 0 bases respectively, with 11 bases between them. CDR1 and CDR2 from the germline V gene are MNHEY and SVGAGI. This CDR3 is built from 15 residues. The CDR3 nucleotides are TGTGCCAGCAGTCCCCAGGTCGGCTCTGGAAACACCATATATTTT. Amino acids: CASSPQVGSGNTIYF.

The gene calls are TRBV10-3 and TRBJ2-1; 12 bases agree with TRBD2. Germline V gene data show CDR1 as ENHRY and CDR2 as SYGVKD. J lost 6 bases, V lost 6 bases, and 3 bases had no gene match. The CDR3 spans 14 residues. The CDR3 region has the DNA TGTGCCATCAGAACTAGCGGGGGGCTCAATGAGCAGTTCTTC. Protein: CAIRTSGGLNEQFF.

The chain links TRBV18 to TRBJ2-7; D is uncertain. Between the trimmed V and J ends, which lost 2 bases and 3 bases, there was a span of 8 bases. The CDR3 is 13 amino acids. Germline CDR1 reads KGHSH; CDR2 reads LQKENI. The CDR3 bases are TGTGCCAGCTCACCAAAGAGGAACTACGAGCAGTACTTC. Residues: CASSPKRNYEQYF.

V usage is TRBV5-1 and J usage is TRBJ2-7; D possibly corresponds to TRBD1 (5 bases). The CDR3 covers 18 residues. CDR1 SGHRS and CDR2 YFSETQ come from the germline V gene. Trimming took 0 bases from V and 3 from J, leaving 22 bases between them. For the CDR3, the DNA is TGCGCCAGCAGCTTGGTGGGGCCGAAATCTTGGTATTTCTACGAGCAGTACTTC. Encoded protein: CASSLVGPKSWYFYEQYF.

J is TRBJ2-2 and V is TRBV6-2 or TRBV6-3; 8 bases agree with TRBD1. The CDR3 sequence is 17 residues long. CDR1 MNHEY and CDR2 SVGEGT come from the germline V gene. V gave up 2 bases and J gave up 1 base; unmatched junction bases: 6. The CDR3 spells CASSYLPGTGNTGELFF. For the CDR3, the DNA is TGTGCCAGCAGTTACCTCCCCGGGACAGGGAACACCGGGGAGCTGTTTTTT.

J is TRBJ1-5 and V is TRBV7-2, with 7 bases lining up with TRBD1. CDR3 length equals 13 residues. CDR1 SGHTA and CDR2 FQGNSA come from the germline V gene. V dropped 1 base and J dropped 11; count of bases not matched to a gene: 5. The CDR3 here is CASSLGQGQAQHF. In DNA, the CDR3 is TGTGCCAGCAGCTTAGGACAAGGACAGGCCCAGCATTTT.

This clone appeared a few times. V and J are TRBV7-2 and TRBJ2-5, with D maybe TRBD2 (5 bases). Germline assignment: CDR1 SGHTA and CDR2 FQGNSA. The V and J ends lost 1 base and 5 bases respectively, with 14 bases between them. This CDR3 region has 15 residues. The CDR3 sequence is CASSLGRPEEETQYF. The CDR3 DNA follows: TGTGCCAGCAGCTTAGGGAGGCCTGAGGAGGAGACCCAGTACTTC. The whole variable domain, filled in from reference TRBV7-2 and TRBJ2-5, reads GAGVSQSPSNKVTEKGKDVELRCDPISGHTALYWYRQSLGQGLEFLIYFQGNSAPDKSGLPSDRFSAERTGGSVSTLTIQRTQQEDSAVYLCASSLGRPEEETQYFGPGTRLLVL.

The J gene is TRBJ1-3, the V gene TRBV5-6; no clear D. This CDR3 is built from 15 residues. Trimming took 3 bases from V and 1 from J, leaving 11 bases between them. Germline V gene sequence: CDR1 SGHDT, CDR2 YYEEEE. CDR3 residues: CASSSWAVSGNTIYF. The CDR3 region has the DNA TGTGCCAGCAGCTCCTGGGCAGTATCTGGAAACACCATATATTTT.

The genes are TRBV7-9 and TRBJ2-3; 11 bases agree with TRBD1. This CDR3 contains 15 residues. Germline V gene lookup returns CDR1 SEHNR and CDR2 FQNEAQ (reference sequence). The junction had 2 bases not matched to a gene; V was cut back by 4 bases and J by 2 bases. The CDR3 spells CASSWGQGVTDTQYF. CDR3 nucleotide sequence: TGTGCCAGCAGCTGGGGACAGGGGGTCACAGATACGCAGTATTTT.

V and J are TRBV6-1 and TRBJ2-7, with D perhaps matching TRBD2 (6 bases). Trimming shortened V by 2 bases and J by 4 bases, and 18 bases separated the two germline ends. Germline V CDR1 and CDR2: MNHNS, SASEGT. This CDR3 comprises 16 residues. In DNA, the CDR3 is TGTGCCAGCAGTGAAACGTTCTCTAGCGCATTATACGAGCAGTACTTC. Protein: CASSETFSSALYEQYF.

The J gene is TRBJ1-2, the V gene TRBV5-4, with D tentatively TRBD1 (5 bases). From germline, CDR1 is SGHNT and CDR2 YYREEE (reference sequence). This CDR3 is built from 13 residues. V gave up 4 bases and J gave up 4 bases, with 11 bases separating them. The CDR3 spells CASSRDYLYGYTF. CDR3 bases: TGTGCCAGCAGCCGGGACTACCTCTATGGCTACACCTTC.